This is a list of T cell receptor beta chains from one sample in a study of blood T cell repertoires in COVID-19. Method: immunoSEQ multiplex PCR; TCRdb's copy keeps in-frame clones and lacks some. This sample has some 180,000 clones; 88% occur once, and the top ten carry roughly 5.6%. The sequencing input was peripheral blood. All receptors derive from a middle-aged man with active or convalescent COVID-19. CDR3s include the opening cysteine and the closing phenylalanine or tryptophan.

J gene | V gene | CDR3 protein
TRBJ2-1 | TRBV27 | CASRNRGQPLFYNEQFF
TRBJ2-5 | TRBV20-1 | CSARVGETQYF
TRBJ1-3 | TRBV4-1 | CASSPGQGLSGNTIYF
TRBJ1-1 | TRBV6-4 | CASSDSNRAVAFF
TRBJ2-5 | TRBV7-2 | CASSLSLVQETQYF
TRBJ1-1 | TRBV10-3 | CAIRATEINTEAFF
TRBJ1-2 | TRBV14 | CASSQVLSWAISGYTF
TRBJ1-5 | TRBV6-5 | CASRRDHSNQPQHF
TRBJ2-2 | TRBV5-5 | CASSSPTNTGELFF
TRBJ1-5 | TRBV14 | CASSLGDTTTQHF
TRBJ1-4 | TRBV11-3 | CASSHGQTYATNEKLFF
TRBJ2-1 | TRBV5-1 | CASSLQDDNEQFF
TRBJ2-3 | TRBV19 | CASSRLAVRTSTDTQYF
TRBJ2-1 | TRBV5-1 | CASSFRGIGEQFF
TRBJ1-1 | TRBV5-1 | CASSLPGQGSVEAFF
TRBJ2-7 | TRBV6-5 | CASSNRDSDEQYF
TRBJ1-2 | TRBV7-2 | CASSRGQGELGYTF
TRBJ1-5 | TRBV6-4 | CARIRDRVCNQPQHF
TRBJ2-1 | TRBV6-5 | CASSRDGGYLNGQFF
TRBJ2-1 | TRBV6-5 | CASATGVYNEQFF
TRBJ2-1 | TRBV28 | CASSPYVRNEQFF
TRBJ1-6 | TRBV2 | CASRGQGNSPLHF
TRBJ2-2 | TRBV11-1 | CASSLGSQITGELFF
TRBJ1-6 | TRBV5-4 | CASSSQQANNSPLHF
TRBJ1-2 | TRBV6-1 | CASSEVNRSYGYTF
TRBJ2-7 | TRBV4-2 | CASSQHTSGNSYEQYF
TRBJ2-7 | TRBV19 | CASSAQLAGGFHEQYF
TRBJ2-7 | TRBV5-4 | CASSLEPYEQYF
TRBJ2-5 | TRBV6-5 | CAIRFGTGVMSQYF
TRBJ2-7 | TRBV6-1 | CASSDRDRGPRQYF
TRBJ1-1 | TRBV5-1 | CASSFQGNTEAFF
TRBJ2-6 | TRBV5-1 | CASSLVGGANVLTF
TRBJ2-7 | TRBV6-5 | CASQREGLTSYEQYF
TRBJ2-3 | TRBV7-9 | CASSLVAGITDTQYF
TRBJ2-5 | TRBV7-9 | CASSFVLDETQYF
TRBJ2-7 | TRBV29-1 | CSVKSGTGDYYEQYF
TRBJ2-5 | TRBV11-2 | CASSSQAGAETQYF
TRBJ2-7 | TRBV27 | CASRSTGGDYEQYF
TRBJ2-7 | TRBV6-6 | CASSYSTGDPYEQYF